The text below deals with one T cell receptor beta chain. The data originate from a study of blood T cell repertoires in COVID-19. Sequencing was performed with immunoSEQ multiplex PCR; in TCRdb, only in-frame clones are kept and a portion is missing. The sample lists 140,000 to 150,000 clones, 79% occurring once. CDR3 length: 12 residues. Trimming took off 7 bases at V and 3 bases at J, with 10 bases between the two ends. The rearrangement links TRBV23-1 to TRBJ2-7; D gene ambiguous. TRBV23-1 is an open reading frame, and its role is uncertain. The sequencing sample was made of peripheral blood. This receptor was taken from a man in his fifties with active or convalescent COVID-19. This CDR3 reads CASTSILYEQYF. DNA of the CDR3: TGCGCCAGCACCTCTATCCTCTACGAGCAGTACTTC.